This T cell receptor beta chain was documented in a study of tumor and adjacent non-tumor tissue in lung cancer. The overall study: There were 11 to 12 adenocarcinoma, 2 squamous cell carcinoma and 1 small cell lung cancer cases.

Whole-study results and caveats: TCR diversity was significantly greater in tumor than normal lung tissue. In normal lung, the top 100 clones were significantly more dominant than in tumor.

The template was RNA from unsorted bulk tissue. More than 3 cm separated this lung sample from the edge of the tumor. Chemotherapy-naive patients with new lung cancer underwent thoracic surgery in China, August–November 2014. A modified ARM-PCR protocol with three rounds of nested PCR amplified TCRbeta. Via MiXCR, TCRdb re-called the multiplex PCR reads, giving one row per CDR3 protein. This sample has 90,000 to 100,000 distinct CDR3 sequences; 80% occur once, and the top ten carry about 29%. Of note for this clonotype: Its antigen is currently unknown. At one end the junction does not follow the germline gene, possibly because of a read error.

This CDR3 spans 15 amino acids. CDR1 and CDR2 from the germline V gene are SGHNT and YYREEE (reference sequence). The rearrangement joins TRBV5-4 to TRBJ2-7, with 9 positions matching TRBD1. Sample: distant non-tumor lung tissue. The TCR sequence derives from a man aged 55 to 70 with small cell lung cancer. This CDR3 reads CTSSRQTGGSQEQYF. In DNA form, the CDR3 reads TGTACCAGCAGCCGCCAGACAGGGGGTTCCCAGGAGCAGTACTTC.